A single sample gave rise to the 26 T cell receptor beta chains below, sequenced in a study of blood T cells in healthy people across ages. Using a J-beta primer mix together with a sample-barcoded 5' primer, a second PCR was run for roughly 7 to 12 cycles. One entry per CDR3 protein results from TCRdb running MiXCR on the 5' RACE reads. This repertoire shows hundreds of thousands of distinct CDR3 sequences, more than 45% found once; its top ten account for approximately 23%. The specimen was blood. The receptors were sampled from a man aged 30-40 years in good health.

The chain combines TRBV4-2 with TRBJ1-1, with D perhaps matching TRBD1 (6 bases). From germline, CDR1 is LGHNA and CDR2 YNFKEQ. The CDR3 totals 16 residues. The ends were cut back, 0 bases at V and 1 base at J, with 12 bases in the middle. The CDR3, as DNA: TGTGCCAGCAGCCAAGACCACAGGGCCGGGAACACTGAAGCTTTCTTT. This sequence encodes CASSQDHRAGNTEAFF.

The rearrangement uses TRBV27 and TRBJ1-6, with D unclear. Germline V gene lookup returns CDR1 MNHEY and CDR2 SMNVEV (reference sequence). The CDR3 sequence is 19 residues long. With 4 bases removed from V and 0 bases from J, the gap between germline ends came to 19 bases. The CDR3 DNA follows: TGTGCCAGCAGTTCCCGTCCCGGATCGTTAAGCTCCTATAATTCACCCCTCCACTTT. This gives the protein CASSSRPGSLSSYNSPLHF.

The CDR3 DNA sequence: TGTGCCAGCAGCGCCGACACGATCGCAACTAATGAAAAACTGTTTTTT. It specifies CASSADTIATNEKLFF. The V call is TRBV7-9, the J call TRBJ1-4; D unclear. The CDR3 is 16 residues long. Germline CDR1 is SEHNR and CDR2 is FQNEAQ (reference sequence). The V and J ends lost 5 bases and 0 bases respectively, with 13 bases between them.

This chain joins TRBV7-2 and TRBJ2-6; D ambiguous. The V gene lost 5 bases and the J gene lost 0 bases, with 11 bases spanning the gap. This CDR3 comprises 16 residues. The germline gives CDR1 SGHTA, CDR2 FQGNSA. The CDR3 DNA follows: TGTGCCAGCAGCCTCAGCCGGACCTCTGGGGCCAACGTCCTGACTTTC. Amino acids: CASSLSRTSGANVLTF.

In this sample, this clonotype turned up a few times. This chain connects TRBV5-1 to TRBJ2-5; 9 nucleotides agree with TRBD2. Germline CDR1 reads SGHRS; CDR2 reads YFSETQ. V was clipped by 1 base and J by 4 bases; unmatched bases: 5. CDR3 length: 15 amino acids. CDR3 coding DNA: TGCGCCAGCAGCTTGAATGCGGGAGGGGTAGAGACCCAGTACTTC. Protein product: CASSLNAGGVETQYF.

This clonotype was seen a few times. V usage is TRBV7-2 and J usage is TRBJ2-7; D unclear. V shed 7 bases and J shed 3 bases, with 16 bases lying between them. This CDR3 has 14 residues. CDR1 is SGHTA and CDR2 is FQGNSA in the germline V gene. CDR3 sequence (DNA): TGTGCCAGCACAACCGGACGGACCAACTACGAGCAGTACTTC. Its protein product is CASTTGRTNYEQYF.

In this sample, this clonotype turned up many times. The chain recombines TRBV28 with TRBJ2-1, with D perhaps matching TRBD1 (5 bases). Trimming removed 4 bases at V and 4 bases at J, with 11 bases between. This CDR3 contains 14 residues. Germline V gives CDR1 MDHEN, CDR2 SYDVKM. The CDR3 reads CASSSPPGYNEQFF. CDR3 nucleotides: TGTGCCAGCAGTTCCCCCCCAGGGTACAATGAGCAGTTCTTC.

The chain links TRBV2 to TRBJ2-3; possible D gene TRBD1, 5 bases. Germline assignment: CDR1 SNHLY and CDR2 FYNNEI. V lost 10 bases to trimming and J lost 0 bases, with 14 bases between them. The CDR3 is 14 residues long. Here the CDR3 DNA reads TGTGCCATGTCCAGGGCTTTAAGCACAGATACGCAGTATTTT. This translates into CAMSRALSTDTQYF.

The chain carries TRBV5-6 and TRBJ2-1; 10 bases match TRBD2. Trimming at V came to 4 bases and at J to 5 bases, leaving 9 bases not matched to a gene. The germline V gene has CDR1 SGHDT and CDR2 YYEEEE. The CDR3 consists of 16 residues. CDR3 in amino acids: CASSPIIAGGDNEQFF. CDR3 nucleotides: TGTGCCAGCAGCCCGATAATAGCGGGGGGTGACAATGAGCAGTTCTTC.

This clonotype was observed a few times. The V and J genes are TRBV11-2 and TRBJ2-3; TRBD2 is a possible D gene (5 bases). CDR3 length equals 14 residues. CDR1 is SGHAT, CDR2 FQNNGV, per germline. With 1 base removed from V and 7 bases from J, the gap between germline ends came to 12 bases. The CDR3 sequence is CASSLVVWENTQYF. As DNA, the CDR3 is TGTGCCAGCAGCTTAGTGGTTTGGGAGAATACGCAGTATTTT.

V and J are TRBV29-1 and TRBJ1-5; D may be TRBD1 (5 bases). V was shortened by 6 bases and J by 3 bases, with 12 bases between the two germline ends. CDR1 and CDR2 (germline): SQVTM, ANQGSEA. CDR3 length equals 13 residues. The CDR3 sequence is CSVQGAINQPQHF. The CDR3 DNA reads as TGCAGCGTCCAGGGTGCCATCAATCAGCCCCAGCATTTT. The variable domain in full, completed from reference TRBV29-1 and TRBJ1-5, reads SAVISQKPSRDICQRGTSLTIQCQVDSQVTMMFWYRQQPGQSLTLIATANQGSEATYESGFVIDKFPISRPNLTFSTLTVSNMSPEDSSIYLCSVQGAINQPQHFGDGTRLSIL.

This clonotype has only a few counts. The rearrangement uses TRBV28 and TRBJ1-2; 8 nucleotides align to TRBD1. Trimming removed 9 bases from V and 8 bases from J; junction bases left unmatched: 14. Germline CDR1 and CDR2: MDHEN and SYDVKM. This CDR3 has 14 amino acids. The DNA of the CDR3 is TGTGCCAGTTGGAGTTCAGGACAGGGAAGGGGCTACACCTTC. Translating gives CASWSSGQGRGYTF.

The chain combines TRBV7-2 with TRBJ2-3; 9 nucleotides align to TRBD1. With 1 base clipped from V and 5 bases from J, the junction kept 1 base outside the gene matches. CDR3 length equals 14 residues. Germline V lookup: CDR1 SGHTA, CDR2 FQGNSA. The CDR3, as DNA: TGTGCCAGCAGCTTAGAGGACAGGGGAGATACGCAGTATTTT. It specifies CASSLEDRGDTQYF.

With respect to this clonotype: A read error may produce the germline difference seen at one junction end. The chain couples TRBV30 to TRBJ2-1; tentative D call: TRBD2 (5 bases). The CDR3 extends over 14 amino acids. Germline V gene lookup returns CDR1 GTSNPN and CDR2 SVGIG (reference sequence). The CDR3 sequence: CAWSPGISVNGQFF. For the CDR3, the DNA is TGTGCCTGGAGTCCCGGGATATCCGTAAATGGGCAGTTCTTC.

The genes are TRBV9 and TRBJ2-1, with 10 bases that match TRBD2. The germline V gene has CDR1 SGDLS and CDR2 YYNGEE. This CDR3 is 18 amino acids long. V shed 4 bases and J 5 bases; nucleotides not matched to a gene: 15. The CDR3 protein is CASSTLLRTSGPHNEQFF. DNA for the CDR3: TGTGCCAGCAGCACCCTACTGAGGACTAGCGGACCCCACAATGAGCAGTTCTTC.

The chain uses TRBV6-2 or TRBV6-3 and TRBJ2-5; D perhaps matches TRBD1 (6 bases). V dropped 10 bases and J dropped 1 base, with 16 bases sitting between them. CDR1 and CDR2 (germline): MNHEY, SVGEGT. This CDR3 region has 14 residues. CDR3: CATTSGGTQETQYF. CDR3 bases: TGTGCCACAACCTCTGGGGGCACCCAAGAGACCCAGTACTTC.

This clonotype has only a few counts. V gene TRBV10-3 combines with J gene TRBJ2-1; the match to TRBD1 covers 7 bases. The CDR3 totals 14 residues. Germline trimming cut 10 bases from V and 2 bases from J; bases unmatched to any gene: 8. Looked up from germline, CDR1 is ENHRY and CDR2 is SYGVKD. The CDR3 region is CASRDSRTYNEQFF. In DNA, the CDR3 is TGTGCCAGCCGGGACAGTAGAACCTACAATGAGCAGTTCTTC.

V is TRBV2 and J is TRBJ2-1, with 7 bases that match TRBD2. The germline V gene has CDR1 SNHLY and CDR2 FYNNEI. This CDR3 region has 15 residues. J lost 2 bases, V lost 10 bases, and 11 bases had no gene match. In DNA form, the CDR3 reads TGTGCCACCCAAACTGAGGCGGGAGCCTACAATGAGCAGTTCTTC. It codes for CATQTEAGAYNEQFF.

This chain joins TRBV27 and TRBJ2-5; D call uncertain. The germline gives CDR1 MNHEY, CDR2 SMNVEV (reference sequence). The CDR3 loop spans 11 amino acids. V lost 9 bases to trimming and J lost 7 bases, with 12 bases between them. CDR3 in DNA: TGTGCCAGTACGGGTTCGGGGACCCAGTACTTC. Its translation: CASTGSGTQYF.

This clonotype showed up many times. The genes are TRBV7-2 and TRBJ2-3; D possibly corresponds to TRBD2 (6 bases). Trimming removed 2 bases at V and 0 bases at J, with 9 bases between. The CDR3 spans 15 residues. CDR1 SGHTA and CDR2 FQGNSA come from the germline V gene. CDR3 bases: TGTGCCAGCAGCTTACTAGCGTCTAGCACAGATACGCAGTATTTT. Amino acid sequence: CASSLLASSTDTQYF.

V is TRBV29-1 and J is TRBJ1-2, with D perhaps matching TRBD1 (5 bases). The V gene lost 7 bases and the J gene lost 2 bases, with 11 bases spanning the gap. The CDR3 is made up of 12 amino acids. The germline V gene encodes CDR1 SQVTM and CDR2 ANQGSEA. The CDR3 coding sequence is TGCAGCGCTCAGGGCTGGAACTATGGCTACACCTTC. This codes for CSAQGWNYGYTF. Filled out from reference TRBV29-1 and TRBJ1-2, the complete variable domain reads SAVISQKPSRDICQRGTSLTIQCQVDSQVTMMFWYRQQPGQSLTLIATANQGSEATYESGFVIDKFPISRPNLTFSTLTVSNMSPEDSSIYLCSAQGWNYGYTFGSGTRLTVV.

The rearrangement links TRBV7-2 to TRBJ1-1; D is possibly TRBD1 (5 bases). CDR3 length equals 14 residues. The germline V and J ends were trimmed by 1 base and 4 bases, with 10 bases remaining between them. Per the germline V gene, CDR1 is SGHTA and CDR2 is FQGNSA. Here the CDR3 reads CASSLGGWGTEAFF. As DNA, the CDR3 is TGTGCCAGCAGCTTAGGGGGCTGGGGCACTGAAGCTTTCTTT.

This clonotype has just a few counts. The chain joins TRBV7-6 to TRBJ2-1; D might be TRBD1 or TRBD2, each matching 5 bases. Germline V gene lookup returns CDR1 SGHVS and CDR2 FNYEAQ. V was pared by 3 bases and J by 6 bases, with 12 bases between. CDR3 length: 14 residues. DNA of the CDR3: TGTGCCAGCAGCTTGGGGTCGGGGCCCAATGAGCAGTTCTTC. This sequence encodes CASSLGSGPNEQFF.

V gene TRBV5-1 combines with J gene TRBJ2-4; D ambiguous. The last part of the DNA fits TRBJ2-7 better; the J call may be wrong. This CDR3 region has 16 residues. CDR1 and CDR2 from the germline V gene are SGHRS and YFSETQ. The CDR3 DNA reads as TGCGCCAGCAGTCCTAGTGCCACCACCGGCCTTTACGAGCAGTACTTC. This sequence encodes CASSPSATTGLYEQYF.

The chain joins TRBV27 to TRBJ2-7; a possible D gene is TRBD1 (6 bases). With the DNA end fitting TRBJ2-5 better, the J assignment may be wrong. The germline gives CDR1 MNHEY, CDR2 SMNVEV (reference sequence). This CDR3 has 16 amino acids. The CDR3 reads CASRVRRTDLKETQYF. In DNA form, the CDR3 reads TGTGCCAGCAGAGTAAGAAGGACAGATCTCAAAGAGACCCAGTACTTC.

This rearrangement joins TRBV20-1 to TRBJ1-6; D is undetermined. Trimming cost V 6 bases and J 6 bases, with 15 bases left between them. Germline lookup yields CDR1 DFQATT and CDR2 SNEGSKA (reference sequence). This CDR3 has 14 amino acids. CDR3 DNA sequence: TGCAGTGCGCCCACCGGGATCCGTAATTCACCCCTCCACTTT. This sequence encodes CSAPTGIRNSPLHF.